This passage covers 15 T cell receptor beta chains from one sample sequenced in a study of blood T cell repertoires in COVID-19. Only in-frame clones appear in the TCRdb table, and some are missing; sequencing was by immunoSEQ multiplex PCR. This table holds about 57,000 clones, roughly 82% found once. The sample was peripheral blood. The receptors derive from a woman aged 60 to 75 with acute or convalescent COVID-19.

The chain uses TRBV24-1 and TRBJ2-1, with a weak D call TRBD1 (6 bases). Germline values: CDR1 KGHDR, CDR2 SFDVKD. Trimming cost V 3 bases and J 4 bases, with 9 bases left between them. This CDR3 is 14 amino acids long. The chain's CDR3 is CATSDPGQYNEQFF. The CDR3 DNA follows: TGTGCCACCAGTGATCCTGGACAGTACAATGAGCAGTTCTTC.

This clone is a singleton in its sample. The chain couples TRBV5-6 to TRBJ1-5; D may be TRBD1 (5 bases). Germline CDR1 SGHDT, CDR2 YYEEEE. This CDR3 is 13 amino acids long. Trimming cost V 8 bases and J 6 bases, with 15 bases left between them. CDR3 nucleotides: TGTGCCAGTGAGAGAAGGGGAGGTCAGCCCCAGCATTTT. It encodes CASERRGGQPQHF.

This clone was seen once. The chain combines TRBV12-5 with TRBJ2-7; 9 nucleotides line up with TRBD1. The V segment lost 1 base and the J segment 9 bases; nucleotides outside the gene matches: 13. The CDR3 is 16 amino acids. The germline gives CDR1 LGHNT, CDR2 FRNRAP. The CDR3 DNA follows: TGTGCTAGTGGTTTGGCTTCCGGGACAGGGTACATGGCGCAGTACTTC. This encodes CASGLASGTGYMAQYF.

The chain uses TRBV2 and TRBJ2-7; D is possibly TRBD1 (5 bases). Germline assignment: CDR1 SNHLY and CDR2 FYNNEI. The CDR3 length is 13 residues. Trimming took off 9 bases at V and 6 bases at J, with 18 bases between the two ends. The CDR3 loop is CASQPRAWAEQYF. The CDR3 DNA sequence: TGTGCCAGTCAGCCCAGGGCCTGGGCCGAGCAGTACTTC.

V usage is TRBV3-1 (or the pseudogene TRBV3-2) and J usage is TRBJ2-5, with a tentative D call TRBD1 (6 bases). In germline, CDR1 is LGHDT, CDR2 YNNKEL (reference sequence). The CDR3 has 15 amino acids. With 0 bases removed from V and 5 bases from J, the gap between germline ends came to 13 bases. The CDR3 sequence: CASSQEGQGLETQYF. DNA of the CDR3: TGTGCCAGCAGCCAAGAGGGTCAGGGGTTGGAGACCCAGTACTTC.

This sequence joins TRBV7-2 and TRBJ2-3, with D perhaps TRBD2 (6 bases). Germline lookup yields CDR1 SGHTA and CDR2 FQGNSA. Deletions cut 5 bases from V and 6 bases from J, with 9 bases between. This CDR3 contains 12 residues. Written as DNA, the CDR3 is TGTGCCAGCAGCCCACGGGGGGATACGCAGTATTTT. Translating it yields CASSPRGDTQYF.

This chain connects TRBV30 to TRBJ1-4, with a tentative D call TRBD1 (6 bases). Trimming pared 5 bases from V and 13 bases from J, leaving 14 bases between. The CDR3 consists of 11 residues. Germline V lookup: CDR1 GTSNPN, CDR2 SVGIG (reference sequence). CDR3 protein: CAWQQGGRLFF. CDR3 DNA sequence: TGTGCCTGGCAACAGGGAGGGCGACTGTTTTTT.

The V call is TRBV23-1, the J call TRBJ1-2, with unresolved D. TRBV23-1 is an ORF for which the function is uncertain. The ends were cut back, 3 bases at V and 4 bases at J, with 9 bases in the middle. CDR3 length: 13 amino acids. CDR3 sequence reads: CASSQGSGYGYTF. The CDR3 nucleotides read TGCGCCAGCAGTCAGGGGAGCGGCTATGGCTACACCTTC.

J is TRBJ2-2 and V is TRBV19, with D maybe TRBD2 (6 bases). Trimming removed 8 bases from V and 7 bases from J, with 14 bases in between. Germline V gives CDR1 LNHDA, CDR2 SQIVND (reference sequence). This CDR3 comprises 13 residues. CDR3 DNA sequence: TGTGCCAGTTCTAGCGTAGCCGGCGGGGAGCTGTTTTTT. It codes for CASSSVAGGELFF.

This clone was detected once. The chain joins TRBV5-1 to TRBJ2-7; 11 bases fit TRBD1. This CDR3 is built from 15 residues. Trimming took 3 bases from V and 4 from J; bases not matched to a gene: 6. CDR1 is SGHRS, CDR2 YFSETQ, per germline. CDR3 DNA: TGCGCCAGCAGCTCCCCAGGGACAGGGGGTTACGAGCAGTACTTC. Residues: CASSSPGTGGYEQYF. The full variable domain, its missing parts supplied by reference TRBV5-1 and TRBJ2-7, is KAGVTQTPRYLIKTRGQQVTLSCSPISGHRSVSWYQQTPGQGLQFLFEYFSETQRNKGNFPGRFSGRQFSNSRSEMNVSTLELGDSALYLCASSSPGTGGYEQYFGPGTRLTVT.

The rearrangement uses TRBV6-5 and TRBJ2-7; D might be TRBD1 (6 bases). Looked up from germline, CDR1 is MNHEY and CDR2 is SVGAGI. V gave up 8 bases and J gave up 3 bases, with 14 bases separating them. The CDR3 sequence is 13 residues long. Written as DNA, the CDR3 is TGTGCCAGCTGGCAGGGGCTTTACTACGAGCAGTACTTC. This encodes CASWQGLYYEQYF.

V and J are TRBV7-9 and TRBJ1-1, with TRBD1 as a possible D gene (5 bases). The CDR3 contains 14 residues. Germline V gene sequence: CDR1 SEHNR, CDR2 FQNEAQ (reference sequence). Trimming removed 1 base at V and 0 bases at J, with 6 bases between. CDR3 DNA: TGTGCCAGCAGCTTAGGACAGATGAACACTGAAGCTTTCTTT. Its protein is CASSLGQMNTEAFF. The full variable domain, rest sourced from reference TRBV7-9 and TRBJ1-1, is DTGVSQNPRHKITKRGQNVTFRCDPISEHNRLYWYRQTLGQGPEFLTYFQNEAQLEKSRLLSDRFSAERPKGSFSTLEIQRTEQGDSAMYLCASSLGQMNTEAFFGQGTRLTVV.

This chain connects TRBV15 to TRBJ1-4; unclear D gene. The CDR3 loop spans 16 amino acids. V lost 0 bases and J lost 8, with 16 bases in between. The germline gives CDR1 LNHNV, CDR2 YYDKDF (reference sequence). The CDR3 protein is CATSRDSTPGREKLFF. CDR3 nucleotides: TGTGCCACCAGCAGAGATTCGACCCCTGGGAGAGAAAAACTGTTTTTT.

V usage is TRBV30 and J usage is TRBJ2-3; a possible D gene is TRBD2 (6 bases). The germline V and J ends were trimmed by 4 bases and 4 bases, with 15 bases remaining between them. Looked up from germline, CDR1 is GTSNPN and CDR2 is SVGIG (reference sequence). The length of the CDR3 is 14 residues. This CDR3 is CAWMVGGKADTQYF. The DNA for the CDR3 is TGTGCCTGGATGGTCGGGGGAAAGGCAGATACGCAGTATTTT.

The J gene is TRBJ1-3, the V gene TRBV12-2. TRBV12-2 is tagged as a pseudogene. CDR3 length: 15 residues. CDR3 loop: CASRLERAGGNTIYF. The DNA for the CDR3 is TGTGCAAGTCGCTTAGAGAGGGCAGGTGGAAACACCATATATTTT.